This T cell receptor beta chain was captured by sequencing in a study of breast tumors, draining lymph nodes, adjacent tissues. MiXCR, run by TCRdb on the multiplex PCR reads, gives a single entry per CDR3 protein. The table has 200,000 to 250,000 distinct CDR3 sequences, 30% to 35% seen once; the top ten hold roughly 3.5%. With 6 bases clipped from V and 7 bases from J, the junction kept 3 bases outside the gene matches. CDR3 size: 12 residues. The germline CDR1 and CDR2 sequences are MGHRA and YSYEKL. Breast cancer patients provided tissue from their axillary draining lymph nodes. The table lists this clonotype with many counts.

The clonotype originates from a female donor with breast cancer. Some clones in this sample may be carry-over from other donors' samples. Sequenced input: axillary lymph node tissue. The chain is built from TRBV4-1 and TRBJ2-1; 7 bases map to TRBD2. CDR3 region: CASRGGENEQFF. DNA for the CDR3: TGCGCCAGCAGGGGAGGGGAGAATGAGCAGTTCTTC.